This T cell receptor (beta chain) comes out of a study of blood T cell repertoires in COVID-19. CDR1 SGHNT and CDR2 YYREEE come from the germline V gene (reference sequence). V was pared by 3 bases and J by 5 bases, with 15 bases between. The CDR3 consists of 14 residues. Produced via immunoSEQ multiplex PCR; TCRdb's table is partial and in-frame only. The sample contains some 150,000 clones, 82% of which appear only once. The source is a woman between 65 and 79 years old with acute or convalescent COVID-19. Sequenced: peripheral blood. The gene calls are TRBV5-4 and TRBJ2-7; D remains unclear. The CDR3 region has the DNA TGTGCCAGCAGCTATGAGTGGGCTTCGGACGAGCAGTACTTC. Its translation: CASSYEWASDEQYF.